These 24 T cell receptor beta chains originate from one sample sequenced in a study of control samples from healthy donors and cancer patients. The assay was immunoSEQ multiplex PCR, and TCRdb's table has in-frame clones only and misses some. The sample shows 100,000 to 150,000 clones, 92% of them seen only once. The sequenced sample was blood. These receptors all stem from a woman aged 50 to 65 in good health.

This clone was seen many times. V usage is TRBV15 and J usage is TRBJ2-7, with TRBD2 matching over 7 bases. Germline loops: CDR1 LNHNV, CDR2 YYDKDF (reference sequence). The CDR3 runs to 16 residues. J was trimmed by 3 bases and V by 0 bases; bases with no gene match: 8. DNA for the CDR3: TGTGCCACCAGCAGAGATAGGGAGGGGCCGCACTACGAGCAGTACTTC. This translates into CATSRDREGPHYEQYF.

The chain combines TRBV19 with TRBJ2-3, with 7 bases matching TRBD1. The CDR3 sequence is 14 residues long. Germline assignment: CDR1 LNHDA and CDR2 SQIVND (reference sequence). Losses at the gene ends were 6 bases for V and 4 bases for J; bases not matched to a gene: 7. DNA for the CDR3: TGTGCCAGTAGACTACAGGGGTTAGCAGATACGCAGTATTTT. Encoded protein: CASRLQGLADTQYF. The entire variable domain, with the rest obtained from reference TRBV19 and TRBJ2-3, is as follows: DGGITQSPKYLFRKEGQNVTLSCEQNLNHDAMYWYRQDPGQGLRLIYYSQIVNDFQKGDIAEGYSVSREKKESFPLTVTSAQKNPTAFYLCASRLQGLADTQYFGPGTRLTVL.

The chain uses TRBV7-2 and TRBJ1-2; D is perhaps TRBD1 (6 bases). Trimming stripped 1 base from V and 4 bases from J, with 10 bases between. The CDR3 contains 14 residues. The germline V gene encodes CDR1 SGHTA and CDR2 FQGNSA. CDR3 region: CASSLGTVFYGYTF. Written as DNA, the CDR3 is TGTGCCAGCAGCTTAGGGACAGTCTTCTATGGCTACACCTTC.

V usage is TRBV5-6 and J usage is TRBJ1-1, with TRBD1 as a possible D gene (6 bases). V was cut by 4 bases and J by 4 bases, with 14 bases left in between. This CDR3 spans 14 amino acids. CDR1 SGHDT and CDR2 YYEEEE come from the germline V gene. CDR3 coding DNA: TGTGCCAGCAGCCGGAGGGGGTTGATCACTGAAGCTTTCTTT. Translation gives CASSRRGLITEAFF.

There are a few counts of this clone. V usage is TRBV6-6 and J usage is TRBJ2-1; TRBD2 matches at 10 bases. The germline gives CDR1 MNHNY, CDR2 SVGAGI (reference sequence). The CDR3 is 16 residues long. Trimming removed 6 bases from V and 7 bases from J; junction bases left unmatched: 12. The CDR3 DNA sequence: TGTGCCAGCAGATCCAGGGGTCCTAGCGGGAGTAATGAGCAGTTCTTC. Translated, it gives CASRSRGPSGSNEQFF.

The chain links TRBV28 to TRBJ2-1, with 7 bases aligning to TRBD2. The CDR3 extends over 13 amino acids. V lost 10 bases and J lost 6; bases outside the gene matches: 9. Germline V gives CDR1 MDHEN, CDR2 SYDVKM. The CDR3 protein is CATRVREFNEQFF. The CDR3 nucleotides are TGTGCCACCCGAGTGCGGGAGTTCAATGAGCAGTTCTTC. Drawing the rest from reference TRBV28 and TRBJ2-1, the complete variable domain is DVKVTQSSRYLVKRTGEKVFLECVQDMDHENMFWYRQDPGLGLRLIYFSYDVKMKEKGDIPEGYSVSREKKERFSLILESASTNQTSMYLCATRVREFNEQFFGPGTRLTVL.

The rearrangement links TRBV28 to TRBJ1-5; D gene ambiguous. Germline lookup yields CDR1 MDHEN and CDR2 SYDVKM. V lost 7 bases, J lost 6 bases, and 16 bases lay in between. The CDR3 totals 14 residues. For the CDR3, the DNA is TGTGCCAGCACCACGGGATGGGGAGGTCAGCCCCAGCATTTT. This gives the protein CASTTGWGGQPQHF. Variable domain in full (rest from reference TRBV28 and TRBJ1-5): DVKVTQSSRYLVKRTGEKVFLECVQDMDHENMFWYRQDPGLGLRLIYFSYDVKMKEKGDIPEGYSVSREKKERFSLILESASTNQTSMYLCASTTGWGGQPQHFGDGTRLSIL.

The chain carries TRBV19 and TRBJ1-2; 11 nucleotides match TRBD1. Trimming took 10 bases from V and 5 from J; bases not matched to a gene: 6. The CDR3 has 13 residues. The germline V gene has CDR1 LNHDA and CDR2 SQIVND (reference sequence). In DNA, the CDR3 is TGTGCCACCCGAGGACAGGGGGCTTATGGCTACACCTTC. Its translation is CATRGQGAYGYTF.

A single count supports this clone. This may be a read error: a much more frequent sequence differs by one nucleotide. This sequence joins TRBV6-1 and TRBJ1-5, with D maybe TRBD1 (5 bases). The CDR3 spans 13 residues. Trimming took off 3 bases at V and 4 bases at J, with 7 bases between the two ends. Germline lookup yields CDR1 MNHNS and CDR2 SASEGT. Written as DNA, the CDR3 is TGTGCCAGCAGTGACAGGGAAAATCAGCCCCAGCATTTT. Its translation is CASSDRENQPQHF.

This clone was observed a few times. This chain links TRBV5-4 with TRBJ2-1; 7 nucleotides align to TRBD2. The CDR3 sequence is 14 residues long. The V and J ends lost 3 bases and 5 bases, in that order; junction bases with no gene match: 5. The germline V gene has CDR1 SGHNT and CDR2 YYREEE (reference sequence). The CDR3 DNA is TGTGCCAGCAGCTGGGGGGGACGTGACAATGAGCAGTTCTTC. Amino acid sequence: CASSWGGRDNEQFF.

The genes are TRBV2 and TRBJ2-5; perhaps TRBD2 as D (5 bases). V was trimmed by 10 bases and J by 4 bases, leaving 13 bases between them. The CDR3 is made up of 12 amino acids. The germline V gene encodes CDR1 SNHLY and CDR2 FYNNEI. The CDR3 DNA reads TGTGCCATCGGAAAAGGGAGAGAGACCCAGTACTTC. The encoded protein is CAIGKGRETQYF.

This sequence joins TRBV7-6 and TRBJ2-1; a weak D match, TRBD2 (7 bases). Trimming cost V 5 bases and J 2 bases, with 16 bases left between them. The germline V gene encodes CDR1 SGHVS and CDR2 FNYEAQ. The CDR3 length is 16 residues. The CDR3 DNA is TGTGCCAGCAGCCGGAGGGGGGGAACCCCCTACAATGAGCAGTTCTTC. This translates into CASSRRGGTPYNEQFF.

The rearrangement uses TRBV25-1 and TRBJ1-2; D may be TRBD1 (5 bases). The germline V gene has CDR1 MGHDK and CDR2 SYGVNS. V lost 3 bases, J lost 7 bases, and 12 bases lay in between. CDR3 length: 13 residues. As DNA, the CDR3 is TGTGCCAGCAGTGAGAGGGGCCTGGCTGGCTACACCTTC. This translates into CASSERGLAGYTF.

This sequence joins TRBV29-1 and TRBJ1-1; 7 bases fit TRBD1. The CDR3 covers 13 residues. V lost 7 bases to trimming and J lost 2 bases; unmatched junction nucleotides: 7. CDR1 is SQVTM, CDR2 ANQGSEA, per germline. The chain's CDR3 is CSAQGGPNTEAFF. The CDR3 DNA is TGCAGCGCCCAAGGGGGCCCAAACACTGAAGCTTTCTTT.

The V and J genes are TRBV13 and TRBJ2-6, with TRBD1 matching over 9 bases. V dropped 5 bases and J dropped 4; count of bases not matched to a gene: 9. Germline values: CDR1 PRHDT, CDR2 FYEKMQ (reference sequence). The CDR3 contains 17 residues. In nucleotides, the CDR3 is TGTGCCAGCAGCATACCGGGACAGGGTACCGGGGCCAACGTCCTGACTTTC. Protein: CASSIPGQGTGANVLTF.

This clone was seen a handful of times. This chain links TRBV9 with TRBJ2-7; 10 nucleotides align to TRBD2. Per the germline V gene, CDR1 is SGDLS and CDR2 is YYNGEE. Losses at the gene ends were 6 bases for V and 6 bases for J; bases not matched to a gene: 9. The CDR3 totals 14 residues. In DNA form, the CDR3 reads TGTGCCAGCACCTTGGGGCTAGCGGGGGCCGAGCAGTACTTC. Translated, it gives CASTLGLAGAEQYF.

This chain connects TRBV2 to TRBJ1-1, with D unclear. V was shortened by 4 bases and J by 2 bases, with 11 bases between the two germline ends. The germline V gene encodes CDR1 SNHLY and CDR2 FYNNEI. The CDR3 length is 14 residues. CDR3 residues: CASSAARTNTEAFF. The CDR3 region has the DNA TGTGCCAGCAGTGCGGCCAGGACTAACACTGAAGCTTTCTTT.

The V call is TRBV6-1, the J call TRBJ1-5; a weak D match, TRBD1 (6 bases). The V end lost 3 bases, the J end lost 5 bases, and 17 bases lay between the germline ends. CDR1 is MNHNS, CDR2 SASEGT, per germline. There are 16 residues in the CDR3. As DNA, the CDR3 is TGTGCCAGCAGTGACGGGGTGGCCAGGGGATATCAGCCCCAGCATTTT. It is translated as CASSDGVARGYQPQHF.

The J gene is TRBJ2-4, the V gene TRBV25-1, with D perhaps matching TRBD1 (5 bases). The CDR3 totals 13 residues. Deletions cut 5 bases from V and 6 bases from J, with 11 bases between. The germline gives CDR1 MGHDK, CDR2 SYGVNS. The CDR3 loop is CASSWGAGNIQYF. The CDR3 nucleotides are TGTGCCAGCAGTTGGGGCGCCGGAAACATTCAGTACTTC.

This sequence joins TRBV2 and TRBJ1-4; 10 bases fit TRBD1. From germline, CDR1 is SNHLY and CDR2 FYNNEI. The CDR3 covers 17 residues. The junction had 10 bases not matched to a gene; V was cut back by 9 bases and J by 0 bases. DNA of the CDR3: TGTGCCAGTGGATATGGGACAGGGGAGGCAACTAATGAAAAACTGTTTTTT. It specifies CASGYGTGEATNEKLFF. The full variable domain, with the rest looked up from reference TRBV2 and TRBJ1-4, is EPEVTQTPSHQVTQMGQEVILRCVPISNHLYFYWYRQILGQKVEFLVSFYNNEISEKSEIFDDQFSVERPDGSNFTLKIRSTKLEDSAMYFCASGYGTGEATNEKLFFGSGTQLSVL.

The chain links TRBV7-9 to TRBJ1-1; TRBD1 matches 9 bases. V shed 5 bases and J 5 bases; nucleotides not matched to a gene: 9. Looked up from germline, CDR1 is SEHNR and CDR2 is FQNEAQ (reference sequence). The CDR3 is made up of 15 amino acids. The CDR3 region has the DNA TGTGCCAGCAGCCCTACCGGGACAGGGCTTACTGAAGCTTTCTTT. It translates to CASSPTGTGLTEAFF.

The gene calls are TRBV6-5 and TRBJ1-2; 9 bases are shared with TRBD1. V shed 5 bases and J 8 bases; nucleotides not matched to a gene: 9. The CDR3 is made up of 14 amino acids. Germline loops: CDR1 MNHEY, CDR2 SVGAGI. This CDR3 reads CASSTRDRDRGYTF. DNA for the CDR3: TGTGCCAGCAGTACCCGGGACAGGGACCGGGGCTACACCTTC.

The chain is built from TRBV7-6 and TRBJ2-1; 9 nucleotides match TRBD2. V lost 1 base to trimming and J lost 7 bases; unmatched junction nucleotides: 8. This CDR3 has 16 amino acids. The V gene's germline CDR1 is SGHVS and CDR2 FNYEAQ. The CDR3 spells CASSLVGGRAGNEQFF. In DNA, the CDR3 is TGTGCCAGCAGCTTAGTTGGCGGGAGGGCGGGGAATGAGCAGTTCTTC.

The V call is TRBV21-1, the J call TRBJ1-2; the D call in the table, TRBD1, was not verified against the DNA. TRBV21-1 is a pseudogene locus. This CDR3 has 18 amino acids. The CDR3 reads CASSPWRFGQAYNYGYTF. CDR3 sequence (DNA): TGTGCCAGCAGCCCGTGGAGATTCGGACAGGCGTATAACTATGGCTACACCTTC.